This TCR beta chain was sequenced for a study of cytomegalovirus exposure and HLA in healthy donors. The PCR ran on 60 Vbeta and 13 Jbeta primers. Only in-frame clones appear in the TCRdb table, and some are missing; sequencing was by immunoSEQ multiplex PCR. The sample consists of approximately 190,000 clones, around 70% of them appearing once. About this clone itself: Other DNA sequences of this sample code for an identical CDR3.

V was trimmed by 0 bases and J by 6 bases, leaving 11 bases between them. The CDR3 consists of 14 residues. Germline V CDR1 and CDR2: MNHNY, SVGAGI (reference sequence). Sequencing was performed on PBMCs. The rearrangement uses TRBV6-6 and TRBJ1-2; the D gene is possibly TRBD1 (6 bases). This TCR was recovered from a man aged 40-49 years in good health and CMV-seropositive. In DNA form, the CDR3 reads TGTGCCAGCAGTTACTCGCGGGGGGGCGATGGCTACACCTTC. It translates to CASSYSRGGDGYTF.